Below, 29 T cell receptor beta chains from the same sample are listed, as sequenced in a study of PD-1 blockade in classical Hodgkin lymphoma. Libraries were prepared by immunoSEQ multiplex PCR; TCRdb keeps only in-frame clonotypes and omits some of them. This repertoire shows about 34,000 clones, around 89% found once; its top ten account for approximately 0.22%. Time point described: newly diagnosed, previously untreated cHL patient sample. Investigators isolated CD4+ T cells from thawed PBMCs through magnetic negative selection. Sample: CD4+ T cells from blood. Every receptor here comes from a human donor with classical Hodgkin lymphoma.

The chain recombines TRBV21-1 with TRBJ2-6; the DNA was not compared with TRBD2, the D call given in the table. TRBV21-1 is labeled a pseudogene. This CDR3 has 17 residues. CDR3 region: CASSSQLNVPGANVLTF. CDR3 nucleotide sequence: TGTGCCAGCAGCTCTCAACTCAATGTCCCTGGGGCCAACGTCCTGACTTTC.

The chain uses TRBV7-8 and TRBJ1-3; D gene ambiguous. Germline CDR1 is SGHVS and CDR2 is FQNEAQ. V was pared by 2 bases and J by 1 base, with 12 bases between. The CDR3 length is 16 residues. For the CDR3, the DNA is TGTGCCAGCAGCTTAAACAATGGGCATTCTGGAAACACCATATATTTT. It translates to CASSLNNGHSGNTIYF.

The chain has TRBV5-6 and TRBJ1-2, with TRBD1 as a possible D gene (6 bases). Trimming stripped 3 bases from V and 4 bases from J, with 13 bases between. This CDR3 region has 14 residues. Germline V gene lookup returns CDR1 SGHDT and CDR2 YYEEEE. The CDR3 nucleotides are TGTGCCAGCAGCTCCACACAGGGCTCCTATGGCTACACCTTC. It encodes CASSSTQGSYGYTF.

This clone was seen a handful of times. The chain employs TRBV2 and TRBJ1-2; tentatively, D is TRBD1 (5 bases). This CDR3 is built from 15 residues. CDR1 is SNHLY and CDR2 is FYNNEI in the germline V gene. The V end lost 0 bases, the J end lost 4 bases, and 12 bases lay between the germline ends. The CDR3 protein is CASSEAQGRGYGYTF. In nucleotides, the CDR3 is TGTGCCAGCAGTGAAGCCCAGGGCCGGGGCTATGGCTACACCTTC.

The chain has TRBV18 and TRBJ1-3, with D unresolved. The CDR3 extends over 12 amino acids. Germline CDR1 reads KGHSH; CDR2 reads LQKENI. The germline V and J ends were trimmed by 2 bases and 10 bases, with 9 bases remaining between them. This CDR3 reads CASSPTPETIYF. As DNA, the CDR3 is TGTGCCAGCTCACCAACCCCCGAGACCATATATTTT.

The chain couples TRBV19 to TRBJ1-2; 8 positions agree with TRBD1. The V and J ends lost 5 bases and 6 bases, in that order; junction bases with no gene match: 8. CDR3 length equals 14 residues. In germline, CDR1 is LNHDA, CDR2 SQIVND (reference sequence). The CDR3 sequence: CASSPRQGWDGYTF. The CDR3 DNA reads TGTGCCAGTAGTCCACGACAGGGGTGGGATGGCTACACCTTC. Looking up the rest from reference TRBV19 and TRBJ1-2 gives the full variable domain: DGGITQSPKYLFRKEGQNVTLSCEQNLNHDAMYWYRQDPGQGLRLIYYSQIVNDFQKGDIAEGYSVSREKKESFPLTVTSAQKNPTAFYLCASSPRQGWDGYTFGSGTRLTVV.

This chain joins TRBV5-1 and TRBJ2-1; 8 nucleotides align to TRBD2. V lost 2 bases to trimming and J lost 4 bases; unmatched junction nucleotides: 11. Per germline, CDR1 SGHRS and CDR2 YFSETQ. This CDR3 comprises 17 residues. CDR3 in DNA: TGCGCCAGCAGCTTTGATTCGCGGGGGGCCGCTTACAATGAGCAGTTCTTC. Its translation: CASSFDSRGAAYNEQFF.

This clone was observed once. CDR3: CASSPRRVSGNTIYF. Written as DNA, the CDR3 is TGTGCCAGCAGCCCCCGCCGGGTTTCCGGAAACACCATATATTTT. The chain couples TRBV21-1 to TRBJ1-3. TRBV21-1 is annotated as a pseudogene. The CDR3 loop spans 15 amino acids.

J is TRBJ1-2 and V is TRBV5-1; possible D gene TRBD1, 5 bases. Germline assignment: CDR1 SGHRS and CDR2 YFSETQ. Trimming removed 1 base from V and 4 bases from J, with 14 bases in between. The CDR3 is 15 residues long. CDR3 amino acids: CASSLLGAPSYGYTF. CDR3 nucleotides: TGCGCCAGCAGCTTGTTAGGGGCCCCCTCCTATGGCTACACCTTC.

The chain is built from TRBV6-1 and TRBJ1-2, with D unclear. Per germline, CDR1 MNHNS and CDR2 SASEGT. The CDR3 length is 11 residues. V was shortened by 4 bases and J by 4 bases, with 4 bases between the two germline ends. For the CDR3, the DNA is TGTGCCAGCAGTGTCCCCTATGGCTACACCTTC. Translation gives CASSVPYGYTF.

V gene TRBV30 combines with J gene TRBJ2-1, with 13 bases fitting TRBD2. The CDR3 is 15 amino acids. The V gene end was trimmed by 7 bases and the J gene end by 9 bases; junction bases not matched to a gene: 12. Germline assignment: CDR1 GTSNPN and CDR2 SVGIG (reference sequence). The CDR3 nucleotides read TGTGCCTACGGGACTAGCGGGAATGTGGGAGCTGAGCAGTTCTTC. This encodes CAYGTSGNVGAEQFF.

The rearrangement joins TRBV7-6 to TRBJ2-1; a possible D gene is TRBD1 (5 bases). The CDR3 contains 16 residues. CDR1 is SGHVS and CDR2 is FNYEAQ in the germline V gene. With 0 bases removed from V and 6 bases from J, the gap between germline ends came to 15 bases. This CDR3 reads CASSLATAAGRNEQFF. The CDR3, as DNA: TGTGCCAGCAGCTTAGCAACGGCGGCAGGGCGCAATGAGCAGTTCTTC.

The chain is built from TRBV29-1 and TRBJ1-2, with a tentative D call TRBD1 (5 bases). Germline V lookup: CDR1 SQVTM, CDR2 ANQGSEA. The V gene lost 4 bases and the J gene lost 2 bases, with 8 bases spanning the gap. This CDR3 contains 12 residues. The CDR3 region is CSVVAGNYGYTF. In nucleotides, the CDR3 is TGCAGCGTTGTAGCAGGGAACTATGGCTACACCTTC.

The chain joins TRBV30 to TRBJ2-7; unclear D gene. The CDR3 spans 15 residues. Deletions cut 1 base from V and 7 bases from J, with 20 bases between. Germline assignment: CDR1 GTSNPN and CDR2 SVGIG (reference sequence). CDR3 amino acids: CAWSAWSLLMGEQYF. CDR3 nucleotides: TGTGCCTGGAGTGCTTGGAGTCTCCTGATGGGGGAGCAGTACTTC. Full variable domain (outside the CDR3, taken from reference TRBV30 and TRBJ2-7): SQTIHQWPATLVQPVGSPLSLECTVEGTSNPNLYWYRQAAGRGLQLLFYSVGIGQISSEVPQNLSASRPQDRQFILSSKKLLLSDSGFYLCAWSAWSLLMGEQYFGPGTRLTVT.

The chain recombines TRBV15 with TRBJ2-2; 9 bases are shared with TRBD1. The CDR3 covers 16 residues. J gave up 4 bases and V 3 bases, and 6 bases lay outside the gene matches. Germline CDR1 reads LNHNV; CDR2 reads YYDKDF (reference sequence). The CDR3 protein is CATSRGQGLATGELFF. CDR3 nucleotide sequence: TGTGCCACCAGCAGGGGACAGGGTCTAGCCACCGGGGAGCTGTTTTTT.

CDR3 sequence (DNA): TGTGCCAGCCGATTCGGACAGCAAACCTACGAGCAGTACTTC. This gives the protein CASRFGQQTYEQYF. This chain uses TRBV6-1 with TRBJ2-7, with D tentatively TRBD1 (6 bases). The length of the CDR3 is 14 residues. Trimming stripped 8 bases from V and 2 bases from J, with 16 bases between. CDR1 is MNHNS, CDR2 SASEGT, per germline.

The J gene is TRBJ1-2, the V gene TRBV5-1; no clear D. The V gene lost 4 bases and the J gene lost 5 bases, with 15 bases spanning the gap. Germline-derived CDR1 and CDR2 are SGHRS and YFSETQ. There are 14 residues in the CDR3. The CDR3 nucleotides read TGCGCCAGCAGCCCAACGGCCAGTGATTATGGCTACACCTTC. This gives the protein CASSPTASDYGYTF.

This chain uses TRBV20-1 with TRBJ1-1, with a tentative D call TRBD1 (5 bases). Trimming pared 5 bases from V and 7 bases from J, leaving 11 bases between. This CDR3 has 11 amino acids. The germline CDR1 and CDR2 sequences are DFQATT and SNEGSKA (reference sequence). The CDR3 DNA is TGCAGTGCTTGGGGGGAGGGTGAAGCTTTCTTT. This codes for CSAWGEGEAFF.

CDR3 amino acids: CASSLGGQYGYTF. The CDR3 DNA reads as TGCGCCAGCAGCTTGGGCGGACAGTATGGCTACACCTTC. V gene TRBV5-1 combines with J gene TRBJ1-2; tentatively, D is TRBD1 (6 bases). Deletions cut 0 bases from V and 5 bases from J, with 8 bases between. The germline CDR1 and CDR2 sequences are SGHRS and YFSETQ. This CDR3 has 13 residues.

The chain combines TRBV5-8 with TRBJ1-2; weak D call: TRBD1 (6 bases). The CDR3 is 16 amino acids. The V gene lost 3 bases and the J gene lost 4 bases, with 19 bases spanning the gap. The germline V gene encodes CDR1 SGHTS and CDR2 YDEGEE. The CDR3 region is CASSSSGGGRVYGYTF. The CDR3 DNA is TGTGCCAGCAGCTCTTCCGGCGGGGGGCGCGTCTATGGCTACACCTTC.

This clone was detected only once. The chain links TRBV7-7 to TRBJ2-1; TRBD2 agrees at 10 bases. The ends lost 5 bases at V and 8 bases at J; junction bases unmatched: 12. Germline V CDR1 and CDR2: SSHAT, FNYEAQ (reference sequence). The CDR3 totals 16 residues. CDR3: CASSPTRASGSYEQFF. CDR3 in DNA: TGTGCCAGCAGCCCGACCCGGGCTAGCGGGAGTTATGAGCAGTTCTTC.

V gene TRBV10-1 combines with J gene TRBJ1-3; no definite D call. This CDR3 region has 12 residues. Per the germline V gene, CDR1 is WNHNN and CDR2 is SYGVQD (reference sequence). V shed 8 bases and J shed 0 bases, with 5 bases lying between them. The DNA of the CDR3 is TGCGCCAGCTCTTTCTCTGGAAACACCATATATTTT. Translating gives CASSFSGNTIYF.

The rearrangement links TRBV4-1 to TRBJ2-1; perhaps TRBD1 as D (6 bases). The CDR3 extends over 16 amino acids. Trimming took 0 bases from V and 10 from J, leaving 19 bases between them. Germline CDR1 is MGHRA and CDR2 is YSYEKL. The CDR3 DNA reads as TGCGCCAGCAGCCAAGATTCAGGGACAAAGTATGGGGAGCAGTTCTTC. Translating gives CASSQDSGTKYGEQFF.

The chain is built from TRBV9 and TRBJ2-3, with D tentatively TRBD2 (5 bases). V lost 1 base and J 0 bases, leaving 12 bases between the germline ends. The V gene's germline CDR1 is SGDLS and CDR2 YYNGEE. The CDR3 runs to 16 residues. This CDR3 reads CASSVLGRTSTDTQYF. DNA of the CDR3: TGTGCCAGCAGCGTATTAGGTAGGACTAGCACAGATACGCAGTATTTT.

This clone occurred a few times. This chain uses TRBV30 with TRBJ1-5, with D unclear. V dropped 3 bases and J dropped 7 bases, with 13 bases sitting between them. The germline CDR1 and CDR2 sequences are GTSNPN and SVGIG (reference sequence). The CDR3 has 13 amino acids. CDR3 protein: CAWRQEDIQPQHF. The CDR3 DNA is TGTGCCTGGAGGCAAGAGGATATCCAGCCCCAGCATTTT.

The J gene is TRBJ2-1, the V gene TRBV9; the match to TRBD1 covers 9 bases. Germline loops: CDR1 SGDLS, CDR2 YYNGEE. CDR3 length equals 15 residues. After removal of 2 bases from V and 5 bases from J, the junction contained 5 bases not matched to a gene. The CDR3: CASSVGQGVHNEQFF. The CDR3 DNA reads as TGTGCCAGCAGCGTGGGACAGGGAGTGCACAATGAGCAGTTCTTC.

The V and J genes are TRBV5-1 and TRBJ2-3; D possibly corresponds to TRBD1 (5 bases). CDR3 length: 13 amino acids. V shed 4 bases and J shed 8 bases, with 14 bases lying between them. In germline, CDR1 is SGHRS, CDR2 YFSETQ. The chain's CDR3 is CASSPSQGGTQYF. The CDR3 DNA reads TGCGCCAGCAGCCCATCGCAGGGCGGTACGCAGTATTTT. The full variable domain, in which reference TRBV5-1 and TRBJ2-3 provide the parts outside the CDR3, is KAGVTQTPRYLIKTRGQQVTLSCSPISGHRSVSWYQQTPGQGLQFLFEYFSETQRNKGNFPGRFSGRQFSNSRSEMNVSTLELGDSALYLCASSPSQGGTQYFGPGTRLTVL.

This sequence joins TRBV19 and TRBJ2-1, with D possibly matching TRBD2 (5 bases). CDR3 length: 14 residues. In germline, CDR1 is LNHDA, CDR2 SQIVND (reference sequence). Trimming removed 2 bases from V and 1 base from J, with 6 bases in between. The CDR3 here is CASSIRTSYNEQFF. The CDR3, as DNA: TGTGCCAGTAGTATAAGGACTTCCTACAATGAGCAGTTCTTC. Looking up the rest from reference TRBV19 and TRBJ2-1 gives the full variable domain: DGGITQSPKYLFRKEGQNVTLSCEQNLNHDAMYWYRQDPGQGLRLIYYSQIVNDFQKGDIAEGYSVSREKKESFPLTVTSAQKNPTAFYLCASSIRTSYNEQFFGPGTRLTVL.

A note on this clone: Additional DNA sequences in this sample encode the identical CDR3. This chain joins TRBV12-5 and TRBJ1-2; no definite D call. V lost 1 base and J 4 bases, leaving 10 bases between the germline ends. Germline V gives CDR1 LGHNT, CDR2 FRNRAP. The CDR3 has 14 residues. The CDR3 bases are TGTGCTAGTGGTTTGGACCTGGGCAGCTATGGCTACACCTTC. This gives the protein CASGLDLGSYGYTF. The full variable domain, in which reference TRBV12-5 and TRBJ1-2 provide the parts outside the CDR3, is DARVTQTPRHKVTEMGQEVTMRCQPILGHNTVFWYRQTMMQGLELLAYFRNRAPLDDSGMPKDRFSAEMPDATLATLKIQPSEPRDSAVYFCASGLDLGSYGYTFGSGTRLTVV.